This TCR beta chain was observed in a study of regulatory T cells in long-lasting Graves disease. Study-wide background: Graves' patients (newly diagnosed) had been on antithyroid drugs under 3 months. Findings and caveats of the study: TRBV28, TRBJ1-2 and TRBJ2-5 emerged as the favored segments in persistent disease.

Both iRepertoire HTBI primers and Arm-PCR of CDR3 regions were used to build the TCR beta libraries. In TCRdb, the multiplex PCR reads were re-called with MiXCR into one record per CDR3 protein. The sample carries roughly 380,000 distinct CDR3 sequences, around 15% recorded once. The ends lost 3 bases at V and 7 bases at J; junction bases unmatched: 7. CDR3 size: 16 residues. Germline CDR1 KGHDR, CDR2 SFDVKD. Time point specified: newly diagnosed GD, antithyroid drugs for less than 3 months. Scientists built the TCR library using RNA that was extracted from PBMCs. Comments on this clonotype: Its cognate antigen is unknown.

The rearrangement uses TRBV24-1 and TRBJ1-5; 11 nucleotides align to TRBD1. The specimen was peripheral blood mononuclear cells (PBMCs), collected at new diagnosis, from a patient treated with antithyroid drugs. The sequence derives from a female donor with Graves disease. The CDR3 is CATSDGTGGFWQPQHF. In nucleotides, the CDR3 is TGTGCCACCAGTGATGGGACAGGGGGGTTTTGGCAGCCCCAGCATTTT.